The 21 T cell receptor beta chains in this list originate from one sample, sequenced in a study of tissue T cells after allogeneic stem cell transplantation. Using immunoSEQ multiplex PCR, the repertoire was profiled, and TCRdb retains in-frame clones only, with some absent. This sample yields some 1,100 clones, of which 46% are seen a single time; 33% belongs to the top ten. Described time point: mouse harvest day 14 after allogeneic transplant. Each mouse received 10^7 T-cell-depleted marrow cells plus 10^6 splenic CD5+ T cells by tail vein. Sequences were obtained from liver tissue. The receptors derive from a female BALB/c mouse given C57BL/6 T cells with graft-versus-host disease after an allogeneic hematopoietic cell transplant.

A remark on this clone: Any gene name here is a mouse gene name. Read data end 1 residue before the CDR3 end; the end is taken from the germline J gene. The chain carries TRBV5 and TRBJ2-4; 10 bases line up with TRBD2. This CDR3 comprises 16 residues. The junction had 4 bases not matched to a gene; V was cut back by 1 base and J by 3 bases. CDR1 and CDR2 from the germline V gene are LGHNA and YNLKQL (reference sequence). The CDR3 DNA, read in part, is TGTGCCAGCAGCCAAGGCTGGGGGGGCCCCCAAAACACCTTGTAC. This gives the protein CASSQGWGGPQNTLY. The entire CDR3 protein is CASSQGWGGPQNTLYF.

With respect to this clone: Gene names and germline match the mouse. The sequence runs out 1 residue before the end of the CDR3; the remainder is reconstructed from the germline J gene. J is TRBJ1-1 and V is TRBV3; a possible D gene is TRBD1 (6 bases). Germline V gene lookup returns CDR1 SNHLY and CDR2 FYNGKV (reference sequence). The CDR3 consists of 11 residues. V was cut by 3 bases and J by 8 bases, with 7 bases left in between. The sequenced part of the CDR3 DNA is TGTGCCAGCAGCTTGGGGGGCGAAGTCTTC. It translates to CASSLGGEVF. The entire CDR3 protein is CASSLGGEVFF.

This clone was observed a few times. Germline and genes: mouse. The observed sequence ends 1 residue before the CDR3 terminus, with the missing tail filled in from the germline J gene. The gene calls are TRBV13-3 and TRBJ2-4; possibly TRBD1 for D (6 bases). V was cut by 2 bases and J by 0 bases, with 7 bases left in between. The CDR3 totals 14 residues. Germline V gene sequence: CDR1 NNHDY, CDR2 SYVADS. The CDR3 region is CASSDRGSQNTLYF. The CDR3 DNA, read in part, is TGTGCCAGCAGTGACAGGGGTAGTCAAAACACCTTGTAC. Combining the CDR3 with reference TRBV13-3 and TRBJ2-4 gives the whole variable domain EAAVTQSPRSKVAVTGGKVTLSCHQTNNHDYMYWYRQDTGHGLRLIHYSYVADSTEKGDIPDGYKASRPSQENFSLILELASLSQTAVYFCASSDRGSQNTLYFGAGTRLSVL.

Turning to this clone: Gene names and germline match the mouse. Read coverage stops 1 residue before the CDR3 terminus; the germline J gene supplies the remainder. The rearrangement uses TRBV1 and TRBJ1-2; 8 bases are a match to TRBD1. CDR1 and CDR2 from the germline V gene are NSQYPW and LRSPGD (reference sequence). The CDR3 extends over 14 amino acids. After removal of 3 bases from V and 1 base from J, the junction contained 1 base not matched to a gene. The DNA read from the CDR3 is TGCACCTGCAGTGCCGACAGGGGAAACTCCGACTACACC. Its protein is CTCSADRGNSDYT. The whole CDR3 sequence is CTCSADRGNSDYTF.

Turning to this clone: Gene names and germline refer to mouse. The read ends 1 residue early relative to the CDR3; the germline J gene fills the gap. The chain combines TRBV17 with TRBJ2-7; 9 positions match TRBD2. Germline V gene data show CDR1 as MNHDT and CDR2 as YYDKIL. The trim removed 6 bases at V and 3 bases at J, leaving 3 bases unmatched. This CDR3 has 13 residues. The sequenced CDR3 bases are TGTGCTAGCAGCCGACTGGGGGTCTATGAACAGTAC. It translates to CASSRLGVYEQY. The complete CDR3 sequence is CASSRLGVYEQYF.

Concerning this clone: Mouse germline and gene names are used. The observed sequence ends 1 residue before the CDR3 terminus, with the missing tail filled in from the germline J gene. The chain links TRBV20 to TRBJ1-1; 7 bases map to TRBD1. With 1 base clipped from V and 4 bases from J, the junction kept 3 bases outside the gene matches. The CDR3 has 13 amino acids. Germline CDR1 reads GFQATS; CDR2 reads STVNSAI. The part of the CDR3 DNA that was read is TGTGGTGCTAGGGGACAGGGAATCACAGAAGTCTTC. It specifies CGARGQGITEVF. In full, the CDR3 is CGARGQGITEVFF.

This clone was detected a few times. Gene and germline names: mouse. The read gets to within 1 residue of the CDR3 end, and the germline J gene fills in the rest. The chain couples TRBV12-1 to TRBJ2-3; 10 bases align to TRBD1. CDR1 is SGHSN, CDR2 HYEKVE, per germline. V lost 2 bases, J lost 10 bases, and 2 bases stayed unmatched. This CDR3 region has 12 residues. This CDR3 is CASSHGTGALYF. The covered CDR3 bases are TGTGCCAGCTCTCACGGGACAGGGGCGCTGTAT. Filled out from reference TRBV12-1 and TRBJ2-3, the complete variable domain reads DSGVVQSPRHIIKEKGGRSVLTCIPISGHSNVVWYQQTLGKELKFLIQHYEKVERDKGFLPSRFSVQQFDDYHSEMNMSALELEDSAMYFCASSHGTGALYFGSGTRLTVL.

This clone was detected a few times. Gene names denote mouse genes. The read gets to within 1 residue of the CDR3 end, and the germline J gene fills in the rest. This chain connects TRBV20 to TRBJ1-5; possible D gene TRBD1, 5 bases. Germline V lookup: CDR1 GFQATS, CDR2 STVNSAI. The CDR3 is made up of 15 amino acids. Between the trimmed V and J ends, which lost 0 bases and 1 base, there was a span of 10 bases. The sequenced part of the CDR3 DNA is TGTGGTGCTAGGGAGGGGGAGGGGAACAACCAGGCTCCGCTT. Amino acids: CGAREGEGNNQAPL. The complete CDR3 reads CGAREGEGNNQAPLF. Drawing the rest from reference TRBV20 and TRBJ1-5, the complete variable domain is GALVYQYPRRTICKSGTSMRMECQAVGFQATSVAWYRQSPQKTFELIALSTVNSAIKYEQNFTQEKFPISHPNLSFSSMTVLNAYLEDRGLYLCGAREGEGNNQAPLFGEGTRLSVL.

In its sample, this clone is large. Mouse germline and gene names are used. The CDR3 extends 1 residue past the end of the read, so its final part is completed from the germline J gene. This chain connects TRBV15 to TRBJ2-1; the D is unclear. Germline CDR1 and CDR2: SGHND and FRSKSL. V was cut by 1 base and J by 7 bases, with 8 bases left in between. This CDR3 spans 13 amino acids. CDR3 in amino acids: CASSLGGGAEQFF. The CDR3 bases that were read are TGTGCCAGCAGTTTAGGGGGAGGGGCTGAGCAGTTC.

Points on this clone: Each gene name is a mouse one. The sequenced fragment ends 1 residue before the CDR3 boundary, so the rest is inferred from the germline J gene. The V gene is TRBV12-1, the J gene TRBJ2-2; 9 bases match TRBD1. Germline-derived CDR1 and CDR2 are SGHSN and HYEKVE. With 2 bases clipped from V and 1 base from J, the junction kept 1 base outside the gene matches. The CDR3 covers 15 residues. CDR3 bases read: TGTGCCAGCTCTCGACAGGGGGGAAACACCGGGCAGCTCTAC. Protein product: CASSRQGGNTGQLY. The whole CDR3 region reads CASSRQGGNTGQLYF.

This clone was detected a few times. Gene names are the mouse ones. The read falls 1 residue short of the CDR3 end, and the missing part is taken from the germline J gene. The chain carries TRBV12-1 and TRBJ1-2, with D maybe TRBD1 (6 bases). The V end was cut by 4 bases, the J end by 2 bases, with 7 bases between. Per the germline V gene, CDR1 is SGHSN and CDR2 is HYEKVE. This CDR3 is built from 12 residues. The sequenced CDR3 bases are TGTGCCAGCTCGCAGGGGAACTCCGACTACACC. This encodes CASSQGNSDYT. The full CDR3 sequence reads CASSQGNSDYTF.

This clone turned up a few times. At one boundary the junction diverges from the germline segment, which might be a read error. Mouse gene names and germline throughout. The CDR3 is cut off 1 residue early in the read; its end comes from the germline J gene. The rearrangement joins TRBV13-1 to TRBJ2-4, with 12 bases lining up with TRBD2. CDR3 length equals 16 residues. Germline-derived CDR1 and CDR2 are NSHNY and SYGAGN. CDR3 DNA, as far as it was read: TGTGCCAGCGGTGAGGGACTGGGGGGCCGTCAAAACACCTTGTAC. It codes for CASGEGLGGRQNTLY. The whole CDR3 sequence reads CASGEGLGGRQNTLYF.

By proportion, this clone is large (0.1 to 1%). The gene names here belong to mouse. The read falls 1 residue short of the CDR3 end, and the missing part is taken from the germline J gene. The rearrangement joins TRBV19 to TRBJ1-3, with D uncertain. The CDR3 consists of 14 residues. The V gene lost 0 bases and the J gene lost 0 bases, with 4 bases spanning the gap. The germline gives CDR1 FNHDT, CDR2 SITEND (reference sequence). The CDR3 DNA, read in part, is TGTGCCAGCAGTATAGACAATTCTGGAAATACGCTCTAT. This encodes CASSIDNSGNTLY. The whole CDR3 region reads CASSIDNSGNTLYF.

As concerns this clone: Mouse gene names and germline throughout. The read comes to an end 1 residue before the CDR3 does, leaving the germline J gene to fill in the end. This rearrangement joins TRBV13-2 to TRBJ1-3; TRBD1 aligns across 8 bases. Germline CDR1 NNHNN, CDR2 SYGAGS (reference sequence). CDR3 length equals 14 residues. V lost 6 bases, J lost 2 bases, and 4 bases stayed unmatched. This CDR3 is CASAPGGAGNTLYF. CDR3 DNA, as far as it was read: TGTGCCAGCGCCCCAGGGGGCGCTGGAAATACGCTCTAT.

This clone appeared a single time. Gene names are mouse gene names. The CDR3 end falls 1 residue outside the read, so it is completed with the germline J gene. The rearrangement links TRBV13-1 to TRBJ2-5; either TRBD1 or TRBD2 may supply D (6 bases each). The germline CDR1 and CDR2 sequences are NSHNY and SYGAGN. The CDR3 sequence is 13 residues long. Trimming left V 0 bases short and J 6 bases short, with 8 bases between. The DNA read from the CDR3 is TGTGCCAGCAGTGATGGGGGGCTGGACACCCAGTAC. It translates to CASSDGGLDTQY. The full CDR3 sequence reads CASSDGGLDTQYF.

The table lists this clone with a few counts. Any gene name here is a mouse gene name. The observed sequence ends 1 residue before the CDR3 terminus, with the missing tail filled in from the germline J gene. The chain links TRBV13-2 to TRBJ2-7; D gene ambiguous. CDR1 is NNHNN, CDR2 SYGAGS, per germline (reference sequence). CDR3 length: 13 residues. The V and J ends lost 1 base and 0 bases respectively, with 5 bases between them. The CDR3 protein is CASGDSPSYEQYF. CDR3 DNA (partial): TGTGCCAGCGGTGATTCCCCCTCCTATGAACAGTAC.

Concerning this clone: Gene labels here are mouse ones. The missing CDR3 end, 1 residue past where the read stops, is filled in from the germline J gene. This chain joins TRBV19 and TRBJ2-3; 8 bases are shared with TRBD1. The J segment lost 6 bases and the V segment lost 2 bases, leaving 5 bases of the junction unmatched. Germline lookup yields CDR1 FNHDT and CDR2 SITEND (reference sequence). This CDR3 has 14 amino acids. Here the CDR3 reads CASSITRGLETLYF. CDR3 bases read: TGTGCCAGCAGTATTACCAGGGGGCTGGAAACGCTGTAT.

This clone was detected only once. It differs at one base from a far larger clone, so likely a read error. Gene names follow the mouse nomenclature. The CDR3 end falls 1 residue outside the read, so it is completed with the germline J gene. The rearrangement uses TRBV13-1 and TRBJ2-7, with 12 bases matching TRBD2. The length of the CDR3 is 15 residues. From germline, CDR1 is NSHNY and CDR2 SYGAGN. Unmatched junction bases numbered 7, after V lost 3 bases and J lost 6 bases. This CDR3 reads CASSVRGTGGSEQYF. The part of the CDR3 DNA that was read is TGTGCCAGCAGTGTTAGGGGGACTGGGGGGAGTGAACAGTAC.

With respect to this clone: These gene names are mouse names. Read sequence stops 1 residue before the CDR3 end, and the germline J gene provides the missing end. This chain links TRBV29 with TRBJ2-7, with TRBD2 matching 7 bases. The CDR3 consists of 11 residues. The V gene's germline CDR1 is MSHET and CDR2 SYDVDS. The V gene end was trimmed by 11 bases and the J gene end by 2 bases; junction bases not matched to a gene: 3. Here the CDR3 reads CAGGEPYEQYF. The part of the CDR3 DNA that was read is TGTGCTGGGGGGGAGCCCTATGAACAGTAC.

This clone was found a few times. The gene names here belong to mouse. The read falls 1 residue short of the CDR3 end, and the missing part is taken from the germline J gene. The V gene is TRBV13-3, the J gene TRBJ1-2; the match to TRBD1 covers 10 bases. The CDR3 runs to 14 residues. CDR1 is NNHDY, CDR2 SYVADS, per germline. V shed 4 bases and J 5 bases; nucleotides not matched to a gene: 5. CDR3 bases read: TGTGCCAGCAGTCCGGGACAGGGGCGGTCCGACTACACC. The encoded protein is CASSPGQGRSDYT. The CDR3 in its entirety is CASSPGQGRSDYTF.

By sample fraction, this clone is large. Here the gene names and germline are mouse. The sequenced fragment ends 1 residue before the CDR3 boundary, so the rest is inferred from the germline J gene. This rearrangement joins TRBV13-2 to TRBJ1-4; 7 nucleotides match TRBD1. CDR3 size: 12 residues. Trimming took 9 bases from V and 7 from J; bases not matched to a gene: 6. Germline CDR1 and CDR2: NNHNN and SYGAGS (reference sequence). Partial CDR3 DNA: TGTGCCACCATTTCAGGGGGCGAAAGATTATTT. It codes for CATISGGERLF. The full CDR3 reads CATISGGERLFF.